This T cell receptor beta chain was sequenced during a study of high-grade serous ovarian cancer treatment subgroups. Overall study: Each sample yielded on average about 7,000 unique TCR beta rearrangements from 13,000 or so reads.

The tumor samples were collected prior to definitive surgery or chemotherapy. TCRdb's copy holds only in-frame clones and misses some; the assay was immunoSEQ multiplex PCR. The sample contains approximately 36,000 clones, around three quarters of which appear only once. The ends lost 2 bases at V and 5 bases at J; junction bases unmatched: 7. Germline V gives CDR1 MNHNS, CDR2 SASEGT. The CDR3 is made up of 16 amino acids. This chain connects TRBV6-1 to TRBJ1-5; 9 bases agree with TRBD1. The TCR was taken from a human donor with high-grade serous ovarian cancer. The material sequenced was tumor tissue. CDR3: CASSEKGQGGHQPQHF. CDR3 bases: TGTGCCAGCAGTGAAAAGGGACAGGGAGGCCATCAGCCCCAGCATTTT.